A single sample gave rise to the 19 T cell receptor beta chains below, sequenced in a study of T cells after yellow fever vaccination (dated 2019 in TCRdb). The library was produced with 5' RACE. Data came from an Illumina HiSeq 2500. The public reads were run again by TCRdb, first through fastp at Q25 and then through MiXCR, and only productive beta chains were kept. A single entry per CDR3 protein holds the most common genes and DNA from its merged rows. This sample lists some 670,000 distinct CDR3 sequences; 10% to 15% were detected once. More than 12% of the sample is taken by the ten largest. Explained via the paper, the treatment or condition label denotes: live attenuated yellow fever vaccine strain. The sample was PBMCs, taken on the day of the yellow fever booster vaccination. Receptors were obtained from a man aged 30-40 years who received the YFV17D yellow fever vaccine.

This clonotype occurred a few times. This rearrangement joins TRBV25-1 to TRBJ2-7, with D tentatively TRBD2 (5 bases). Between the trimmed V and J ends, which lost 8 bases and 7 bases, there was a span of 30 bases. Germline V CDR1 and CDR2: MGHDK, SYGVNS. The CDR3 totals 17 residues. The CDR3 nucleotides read TGTGCCAGCGAGGAGGAAAGAAATCATACCCTACGATGGGAGCAGTACTTC. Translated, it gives CASEEERNHTLRWEQYF.

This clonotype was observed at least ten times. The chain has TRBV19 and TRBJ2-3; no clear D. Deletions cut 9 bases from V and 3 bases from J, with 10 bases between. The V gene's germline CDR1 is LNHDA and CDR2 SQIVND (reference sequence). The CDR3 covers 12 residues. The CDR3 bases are TGTGCCAGCAGAAGAGGTACAGATACGCAGTATTTT. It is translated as CASRRGTDTQYF.

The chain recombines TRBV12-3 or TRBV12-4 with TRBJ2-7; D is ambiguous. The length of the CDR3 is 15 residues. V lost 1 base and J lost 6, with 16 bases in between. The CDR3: CASSLGSRNLVEQYF. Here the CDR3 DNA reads TGTGCCAGCAGTTTAGGTTCCAGGAACCTCGTCGAGCAGTACTTC.

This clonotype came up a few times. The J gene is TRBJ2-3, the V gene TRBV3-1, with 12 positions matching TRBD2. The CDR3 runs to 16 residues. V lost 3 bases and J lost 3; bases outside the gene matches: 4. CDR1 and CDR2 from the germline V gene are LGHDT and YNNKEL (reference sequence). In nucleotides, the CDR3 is TGTGCCAGCAGCCAGACTAGCGGGAGTACTACAGATACGCAGTATTTT. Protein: CASSQTSGSTTDTQYF.

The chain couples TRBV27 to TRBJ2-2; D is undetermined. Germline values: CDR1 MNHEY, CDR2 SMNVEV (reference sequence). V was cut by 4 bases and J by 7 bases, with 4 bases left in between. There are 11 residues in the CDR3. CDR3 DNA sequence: TGTGCCAGCAGTTGGAGCGGGGAGCTGTTTTTT. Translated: CASSWSGELFF.

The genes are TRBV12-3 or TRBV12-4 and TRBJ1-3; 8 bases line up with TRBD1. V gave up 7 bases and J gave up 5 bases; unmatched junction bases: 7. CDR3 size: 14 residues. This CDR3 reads CASILDRGRNTIYF. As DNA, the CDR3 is TGTGCCAGCATCCTCGACAGGGGCAGAAACACCATATATTTT.

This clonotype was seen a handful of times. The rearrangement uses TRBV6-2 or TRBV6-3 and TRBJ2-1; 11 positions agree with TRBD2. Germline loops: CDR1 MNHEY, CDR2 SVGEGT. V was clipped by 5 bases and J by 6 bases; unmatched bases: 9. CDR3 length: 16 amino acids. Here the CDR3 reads CASSPHSGGGSNEQFF. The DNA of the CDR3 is TGTGCCAGCAGTCCCCATAGCGGGGGGGGGTCCAATGAGCAGTTCTTC.

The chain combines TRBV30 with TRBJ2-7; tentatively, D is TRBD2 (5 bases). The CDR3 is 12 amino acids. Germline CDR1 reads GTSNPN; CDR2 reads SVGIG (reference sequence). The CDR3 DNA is TGTGCGCTGGGGTACGGGATCTACGAGCAGTACTTC. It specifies CALGYGIYEQYF.

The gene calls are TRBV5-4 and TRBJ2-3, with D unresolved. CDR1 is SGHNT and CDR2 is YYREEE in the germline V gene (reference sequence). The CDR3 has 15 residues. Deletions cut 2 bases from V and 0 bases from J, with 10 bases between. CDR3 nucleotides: TGTGCCAGCAGCTTCGACACAAAGAGCACAGATACGCAGTATTTT. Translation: CASSFDTKSTDTQYF.

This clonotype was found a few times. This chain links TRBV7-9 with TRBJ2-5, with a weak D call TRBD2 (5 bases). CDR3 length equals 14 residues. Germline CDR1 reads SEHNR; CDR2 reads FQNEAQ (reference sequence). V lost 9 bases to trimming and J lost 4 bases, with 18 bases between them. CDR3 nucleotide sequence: TGTGCCAGTACCAGTACGCGGAGCGGAGAGACCCAGTACTTC. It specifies CASTSTRSGETQYF. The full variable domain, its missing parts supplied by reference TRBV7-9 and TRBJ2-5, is DTGVSQNPRHKITKRGQNVTFRCDPISEHNRLYWYRQTLGQGPEFLTYFQNEAQLEKSRLLSDRFSAERPKGSFSTLEIQRTEQGDSAMYLCASTSTRSGETQYFGPGTRLLVL.

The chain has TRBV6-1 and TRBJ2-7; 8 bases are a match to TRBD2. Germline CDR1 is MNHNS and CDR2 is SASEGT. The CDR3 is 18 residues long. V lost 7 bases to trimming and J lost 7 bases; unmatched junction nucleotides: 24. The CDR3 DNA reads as TGTGCCAGCAAAAAAGGCGTAGCGGGATCTTCTCCCGAAGGAGAGCAGTACTTC. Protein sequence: CASKKGVAGSSPEGEQYF.

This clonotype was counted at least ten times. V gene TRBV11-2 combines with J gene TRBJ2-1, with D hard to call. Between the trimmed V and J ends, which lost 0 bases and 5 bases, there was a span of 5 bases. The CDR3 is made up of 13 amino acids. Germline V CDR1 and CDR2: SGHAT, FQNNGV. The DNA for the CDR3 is TGTGCCAGCAGCTTAGATCGTAACAATGAGCAGTTCTTC. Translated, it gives CASSLDRNNEQFF.

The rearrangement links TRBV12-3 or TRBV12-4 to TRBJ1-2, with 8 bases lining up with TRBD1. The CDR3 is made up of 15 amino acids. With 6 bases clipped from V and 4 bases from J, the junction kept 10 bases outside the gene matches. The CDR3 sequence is CASSIQGALTYGYTF. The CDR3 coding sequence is TGTGCCAGCAGCATTCAGGGGGCTCTTACCTATGGCTACACCTTC.

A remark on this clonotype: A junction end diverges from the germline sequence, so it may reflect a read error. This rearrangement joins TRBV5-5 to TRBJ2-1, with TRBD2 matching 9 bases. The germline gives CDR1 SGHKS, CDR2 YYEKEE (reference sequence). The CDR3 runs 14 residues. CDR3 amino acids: CASGLAGNYNVQFF. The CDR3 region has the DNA TGTGCCAGTGGGCTAGCGGGAAATTACAATGTGCAGTTCTTC. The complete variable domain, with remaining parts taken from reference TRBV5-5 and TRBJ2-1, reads DAGVTQSPTHLIKTRGQQVTLRCSPISGHKSVSWYQQVLGQGPQFIFQYYEKEERGRGNFPDRFSARQFPNYSSELNVNALLLGDSALYLCASGLAGNYNVQFFGPGTRLTVL.

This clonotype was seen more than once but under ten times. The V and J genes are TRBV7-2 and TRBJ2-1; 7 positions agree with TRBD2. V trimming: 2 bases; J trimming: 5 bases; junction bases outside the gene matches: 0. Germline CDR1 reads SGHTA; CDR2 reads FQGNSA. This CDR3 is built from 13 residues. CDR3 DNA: TGTGCCAGCAGCTTAAGCGGGGACAATGAGCAGTTCTTC. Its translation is CASSLSGDNEQFF. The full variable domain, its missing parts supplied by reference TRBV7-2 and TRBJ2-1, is GAGVSQSPSNKVTEKGKDVELRCDPISGHTALYWYRQSLGQGLEFLIYFQGNSAPDKSGLPSDRFSAERTGGSVSTLTIQRTQQEDSAVYLCASSLSGDNEQFFGPGTRLTVL.

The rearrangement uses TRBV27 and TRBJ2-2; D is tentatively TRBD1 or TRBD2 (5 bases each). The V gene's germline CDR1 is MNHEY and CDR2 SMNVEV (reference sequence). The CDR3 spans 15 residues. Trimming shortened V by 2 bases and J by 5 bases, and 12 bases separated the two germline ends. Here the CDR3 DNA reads TGTGCCAGCAGTTTACACCCTGGGGGTACCGGGGAGCTGTTTTTT. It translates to CASSLHPGGTGELFF.

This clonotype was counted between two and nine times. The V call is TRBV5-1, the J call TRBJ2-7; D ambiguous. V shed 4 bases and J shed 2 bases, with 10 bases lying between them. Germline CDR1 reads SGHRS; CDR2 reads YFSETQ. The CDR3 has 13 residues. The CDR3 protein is CASSQTGAYEQYF. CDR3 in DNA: TGCGCCAGCAGCCAGACTGGAGCCTACGAGCAGTACTTC. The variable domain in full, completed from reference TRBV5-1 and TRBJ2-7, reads KAGVTQTPRYLIKTRGQQVTLSCSPISGHRSVSWYQQTPGQGLQFLFEYFSETQRNKGNFPGRFSGRQFSNSRSEMNVSTLELGDSALYLCASSQTGAYEQYFGPGTRLTVT.

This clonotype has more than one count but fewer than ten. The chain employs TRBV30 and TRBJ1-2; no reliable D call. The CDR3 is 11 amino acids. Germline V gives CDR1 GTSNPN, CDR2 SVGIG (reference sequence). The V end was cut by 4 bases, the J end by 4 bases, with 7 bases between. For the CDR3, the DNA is TGTGCCTGGAAGGCTTTCTATGGCTACACCTTC. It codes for CAWKAFYGYTF.

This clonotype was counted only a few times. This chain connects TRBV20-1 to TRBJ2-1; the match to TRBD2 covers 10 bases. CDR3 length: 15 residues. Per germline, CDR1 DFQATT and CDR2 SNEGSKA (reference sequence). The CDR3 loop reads CSTSTQLAGIDEQFF. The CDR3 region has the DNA TGCAGCACCTCGACGCAACTAGCGGGAATTGATGAGCAGTTCTTC.